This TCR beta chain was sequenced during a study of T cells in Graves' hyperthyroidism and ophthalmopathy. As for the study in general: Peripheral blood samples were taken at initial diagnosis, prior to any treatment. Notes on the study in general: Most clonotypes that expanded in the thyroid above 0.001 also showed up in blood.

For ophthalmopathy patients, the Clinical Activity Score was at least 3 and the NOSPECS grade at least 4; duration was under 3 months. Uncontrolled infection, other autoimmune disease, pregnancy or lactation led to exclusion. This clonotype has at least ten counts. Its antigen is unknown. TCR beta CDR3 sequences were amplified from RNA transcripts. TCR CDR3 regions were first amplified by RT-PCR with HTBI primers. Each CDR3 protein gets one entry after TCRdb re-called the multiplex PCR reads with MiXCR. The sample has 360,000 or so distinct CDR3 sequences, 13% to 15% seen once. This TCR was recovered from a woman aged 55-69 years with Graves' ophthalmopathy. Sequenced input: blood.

The CDR3 loop reads CASSPSAGANYGYTF. The CDR3 nucleotides read TGTGCCAGCAGCCCAAGTGCGGGAGCTAACTATGGCTACACCTTC. The chain has TRBV3-1 and TRBJ1-2; D uncertain. Germline values: CDR1 LGHDT, CDR2 YNNKEL (reference sequence). The CDR3 sequence is 15 residues long. Trimming pared 4 bases from V and 0 bases from J, leaving 12 bases between.